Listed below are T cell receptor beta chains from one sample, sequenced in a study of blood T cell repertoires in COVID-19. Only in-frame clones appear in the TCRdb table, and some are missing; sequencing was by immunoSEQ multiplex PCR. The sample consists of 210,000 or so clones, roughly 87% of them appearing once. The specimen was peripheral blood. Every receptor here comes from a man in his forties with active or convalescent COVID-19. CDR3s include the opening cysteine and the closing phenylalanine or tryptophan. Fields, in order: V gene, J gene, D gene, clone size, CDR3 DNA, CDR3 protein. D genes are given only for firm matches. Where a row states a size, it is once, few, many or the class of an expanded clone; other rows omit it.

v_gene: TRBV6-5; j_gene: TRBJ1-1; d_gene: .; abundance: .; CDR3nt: TGTGCCAGCAGTTACGTACCGGGATACACTGAAGCTTTCTTT; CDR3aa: CASSYVPGYTEAFF
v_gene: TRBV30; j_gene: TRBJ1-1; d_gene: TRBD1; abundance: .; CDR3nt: TGTGCCTGGACCCGGGACAGGGGGTGGACTGAAGCTTTCTTT; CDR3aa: CAWTRDRGWTEAFF
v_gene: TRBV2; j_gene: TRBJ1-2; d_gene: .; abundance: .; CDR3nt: TGTGCCAGCAGTGAAGAATATGCCCAGGGTTTT; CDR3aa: CASSEEYAQGF
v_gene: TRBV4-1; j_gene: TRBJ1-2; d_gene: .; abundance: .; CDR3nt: TGCGCCAGCAGCCAAGATCCCGGGGGAAGCGGTGGCTACACCTTC; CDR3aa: CASSQDPGGSGGYTF
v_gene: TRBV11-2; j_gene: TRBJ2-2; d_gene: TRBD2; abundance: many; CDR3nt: TGTGCCAGCAGCTTCACTAGCGGCAACACCGGGGAGCTGTTTTTT; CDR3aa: CASSFTSGNTGELFF
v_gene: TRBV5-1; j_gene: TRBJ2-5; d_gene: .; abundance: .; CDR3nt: TGCGCCAGCAGCTTGTTTCTCAGCGACCAAGAGACCCAGTACTTC; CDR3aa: CASSLFLSDQETQYF
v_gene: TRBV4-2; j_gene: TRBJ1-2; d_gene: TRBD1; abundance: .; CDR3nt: TGTGCCAGCAGCCAGGGGACAGCCTCTAACTATGGCTACACCTTC; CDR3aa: CASSQGTASNYGYTF
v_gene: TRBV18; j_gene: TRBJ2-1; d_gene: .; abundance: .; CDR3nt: TGTGCCAGCTCCCCAGAACTCGGGGGAACCTACAATGAGCAGTTCTTC; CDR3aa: CASSPELGGTYNEQFF
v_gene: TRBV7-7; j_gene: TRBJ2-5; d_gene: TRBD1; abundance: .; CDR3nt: TGTGCTAGCAGCTGGGGGACAGGGACAGAGACCCAGTACTTC; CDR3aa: CASSWGTGTETQYF
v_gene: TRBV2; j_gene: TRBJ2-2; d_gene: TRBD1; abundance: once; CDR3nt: TGTGCCAGCACTAGTCAGGGGGCCTTGAACACCGGGGAGCTGTTTTTT; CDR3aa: CASTSQGALNTGELFF
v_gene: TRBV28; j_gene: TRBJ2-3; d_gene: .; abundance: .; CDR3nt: TGTGCCAGCAGTCCCCCATGGCTCACAGATACGCAGTATTTT; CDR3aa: CASSPPWLTDTQYF
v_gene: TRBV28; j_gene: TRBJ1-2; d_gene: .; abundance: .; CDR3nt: TGTGCCAGCAATCCACAGATATCTGGCGGCTACACCTTC; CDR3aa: CASNPQISGGYTF
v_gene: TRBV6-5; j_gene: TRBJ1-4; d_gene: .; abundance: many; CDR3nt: TGTGCCAGCACCGCCTTCGGAGGTTATGAAAAACTGTTTTTT; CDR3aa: CASTAFGGYEKLFF
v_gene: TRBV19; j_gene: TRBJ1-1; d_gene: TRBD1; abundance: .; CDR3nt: TGTGCCACTACGGACAGGTTTGACACTAACACTGAAGCTTTCTTT; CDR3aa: CATTDRFDTNTEAFF
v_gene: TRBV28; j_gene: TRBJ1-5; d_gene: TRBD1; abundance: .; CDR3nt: TGTGCCAGCAGTCCGGGACAGGTGCCCAATCAGCCCCAGCATTTT; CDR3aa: CASSPGQVPNQPQHF
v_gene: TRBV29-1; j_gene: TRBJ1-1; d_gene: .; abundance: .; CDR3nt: TGCAGCGTCGGGTGGCGGGACACTGAAGCTTTCTTT; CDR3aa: CSVGWRDTEAFF
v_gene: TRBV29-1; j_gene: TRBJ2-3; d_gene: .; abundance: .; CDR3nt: TGCAGCGTTGAGAGCGGATTCACAGATACGCAGTATTTT; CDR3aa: CSVESGFTDTQYF
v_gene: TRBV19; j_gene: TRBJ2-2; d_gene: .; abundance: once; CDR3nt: TGTGCCAGTAGTATTCGCGCGGGCGGGGAGCTGTTTTTT; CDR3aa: CASSIRAGGELFF
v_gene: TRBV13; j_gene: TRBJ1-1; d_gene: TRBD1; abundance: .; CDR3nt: TGTGCCAGCAGCGCATCAGGGACAGCCGTGGCTTTCTTT; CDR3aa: CASSASGTAVAFF
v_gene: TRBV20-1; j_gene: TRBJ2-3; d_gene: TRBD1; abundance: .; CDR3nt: TGCAGTGCTAGTCCCCCCTCCGGGACAGGGCAAGCAGATACGCAGTATTTT; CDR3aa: CSASPPSGTGQADTQYF
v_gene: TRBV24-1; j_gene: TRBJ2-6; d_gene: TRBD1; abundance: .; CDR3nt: TGTGCCACCAGTGATCTATCCAGGACAGGGGATCCTGGGGCCAACGTCCTGACTTTC; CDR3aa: CATSDLSRTGDPGANVLTF
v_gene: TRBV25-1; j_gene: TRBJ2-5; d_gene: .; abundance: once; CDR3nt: TGTGCCAGCAGCGAGGTGGGCGGAGGGGAGACCCAGTACTTC; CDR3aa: CASSEVGGGETQYF
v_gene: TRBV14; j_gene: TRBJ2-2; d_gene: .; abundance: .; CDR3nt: TGTGCCAGCAGCCCCTTACCGGGAATGGGGGGCACCGGGGAGCTGTTTTTT; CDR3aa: CASSPLPGMGGTGELFF
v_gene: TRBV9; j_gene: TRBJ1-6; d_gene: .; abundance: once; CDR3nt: TGTGCCAGCAGCGTAGTCGACAGATTTTCACCCCTCCACTTT; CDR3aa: CASSVVDRFSPLHF
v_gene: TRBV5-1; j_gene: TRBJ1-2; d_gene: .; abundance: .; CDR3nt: TGCGCCAGCAGCTTAGGACAGAACTATGGCTACACCTTC; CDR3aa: CASSLGQNYGYTF
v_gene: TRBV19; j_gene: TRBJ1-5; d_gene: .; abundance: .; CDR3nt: TGTGCCAGTAGACAGGTCACTTCGGGCAATCAGCCCCAGCATTTT; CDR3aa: CASRQVTSGNQPQHF
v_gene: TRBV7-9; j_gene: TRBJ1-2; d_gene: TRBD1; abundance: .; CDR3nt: TGTGCCAGCAGCCCGAGAAGTACAGGGGTGGGGGACTATGGCTACACCTTC; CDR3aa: CASSPRSTGVGDYGYTF
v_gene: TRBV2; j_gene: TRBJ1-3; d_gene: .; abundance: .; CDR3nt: TGTGCCAGCAGTGAAGGGCAGGCTATAGGAAACACCATATATTTT; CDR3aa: CASSEGQAIGNTIYF
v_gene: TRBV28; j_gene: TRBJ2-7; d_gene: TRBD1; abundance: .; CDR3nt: TGTGCCAGCAGTTTCCGAGGGGACAGTTCCTACGAGCAGTACTTC; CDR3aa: CASSFRGDSSYEQYF
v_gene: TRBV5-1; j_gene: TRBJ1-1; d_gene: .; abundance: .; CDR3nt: TGCGCCAGCAGCTTGTTACAGGGCGGCACTGAAGCTTTCTTT; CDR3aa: CASSLLQGGTEAFF
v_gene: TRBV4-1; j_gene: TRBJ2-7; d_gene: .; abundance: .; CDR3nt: TGCGCCAGCAGCCAACTGGGGCTTGAGCAGTACTTC; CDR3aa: CASSQLGLEQYF
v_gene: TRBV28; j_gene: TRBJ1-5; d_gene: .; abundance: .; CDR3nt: TGTGCCAGCAGTGGGTGGGCCCGCCGTCAGCCCCAGCATTTT; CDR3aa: CASSGWARRQPQHF
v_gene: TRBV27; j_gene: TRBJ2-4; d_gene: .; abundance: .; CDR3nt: TGTGCCAGCAGTTTAACCAGGGGACGTATTCAGTACTTC; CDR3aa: CASSLTRGRIQYF
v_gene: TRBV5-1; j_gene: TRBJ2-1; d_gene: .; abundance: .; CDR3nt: TGCGCCAGCAGCTCCCTGGACTCAGACAATGAGCAGTTCTTC; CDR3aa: CASSSLDSDNEQFF
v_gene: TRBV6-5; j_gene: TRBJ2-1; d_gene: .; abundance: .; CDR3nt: TGTGCCAGCAGTTACCAGGGTGTCATTAATTCGGATGAGCAGTTCTTC; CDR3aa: CASSYQGVINSDEQFF
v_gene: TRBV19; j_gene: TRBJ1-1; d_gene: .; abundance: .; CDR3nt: TGTGCCAGTAGTACGACAGTGAACACTGAAGCTTTCTTT; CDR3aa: CASSTTVNTEAFF
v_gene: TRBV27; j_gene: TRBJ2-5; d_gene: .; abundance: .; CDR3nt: TGTGCCAGCAGTTTATTTGGGGGGTCGGGTTCGGTACAAGAGACCCAGTACTTC; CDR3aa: CASSLFGGSGSVQETQYF
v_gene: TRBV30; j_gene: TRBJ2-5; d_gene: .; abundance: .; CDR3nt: TGTGCTGGAGGGGTCGGGGAGACCCAGTACTTC; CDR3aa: CAGGVGETQYF
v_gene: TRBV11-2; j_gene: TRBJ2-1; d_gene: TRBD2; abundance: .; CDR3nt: TGTGCCAGCAGCTTAACCCTAGGCGGGAGTCAGAATGAGCAGTTCTTC; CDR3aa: CASSLTLGGSQNEQFF
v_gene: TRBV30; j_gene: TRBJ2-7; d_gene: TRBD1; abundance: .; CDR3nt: TGTGCCTGGACGGAGGACAGGGGGCACGAGCAGTACTTC; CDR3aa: CAWTEDRGHEQYF
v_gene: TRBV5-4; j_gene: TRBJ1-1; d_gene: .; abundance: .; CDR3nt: TGTGCCAGCAGCTTAGGGGGACGAACTGAAGCTTTCTTT; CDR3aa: CASSLGGRTEAFF
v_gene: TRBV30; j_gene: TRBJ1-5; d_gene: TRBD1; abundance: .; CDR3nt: TGTGCCTGGAGTGGGACAGGGAGGGGAGGCAATCAGCCCCAGCATTTT; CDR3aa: CAWSGTGRGGNQPQHF
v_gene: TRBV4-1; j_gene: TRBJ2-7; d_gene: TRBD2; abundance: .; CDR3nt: TGCGCCAGCAGCCAATCTTCTAGCGGGGGCCCCTACGAGCAGTACTTC; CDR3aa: CASSQSSSGGPYEQYF
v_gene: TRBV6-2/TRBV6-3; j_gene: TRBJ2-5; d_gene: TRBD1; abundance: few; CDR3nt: TGTGCCAGCAGTGGGACAGGGGTGTACCAAGAGACCCAGTACTTC; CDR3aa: CASSGTGVYQETQYF
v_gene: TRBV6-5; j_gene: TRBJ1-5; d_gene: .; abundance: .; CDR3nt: TGTGCCAGCAGGCCGGGGAGAAGTCACAATCAGCCCCAGCATTTT; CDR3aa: CASRPGRSHNQPQHF
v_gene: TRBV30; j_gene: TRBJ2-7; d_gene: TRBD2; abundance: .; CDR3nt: TGTGCCTGGAGTGTAGGCCTAGCGGGAGGGCCCTACGAGCAGTACTTC; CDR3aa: CAWSVGLAGGPYEQYF
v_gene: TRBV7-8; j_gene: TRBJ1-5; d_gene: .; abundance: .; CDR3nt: TGTGCCAGCAGCCCGGACAGAAATCAGCCCCAGCATTTT; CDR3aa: CASSPDRNQPQHF
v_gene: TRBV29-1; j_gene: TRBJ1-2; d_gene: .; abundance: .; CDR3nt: TGCAGCGTTGAGGAACAGGCCGGCTATGGCTACACCTTC; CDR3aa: CSVEEQAGYGYTF